This TCR beta chain derives from a study of T cells in Graves' hyperthyroidism and ophthalmopathy. V dropped 1 base and J dropped 2 bases, with 12 bases sitting between them. Germline V gene sequence: CDR1 DFQATT, CDR2 SNEGSKA (reference sequence). This CDR3 region has 14 residues. Uncontrolled infections, other autoimmune diseases, pregnancy or lactation led to exclusion of patients. Clinical symptoms, serum thyroxine, TRAb, thyroid ultrasound and orbital computed tomography established diagnosis. A word on this clonotype: Its antigen is currently unknown.

What was amplified from RNA transcripts were TCR beta CDR3 regions. The TCR CDR3 first-round RT-PCR relied on the HTBI primer set. TCRdb re-called the multiplex PCR reads through MiXCR, storing one row per CDR3 protein. The table lists 550,000 to 700,000 distinct CDR3 sequences, about 43% of them singletons, with over 15% in the top ten. Broader study findings: Ophthalmopathy and stable hyperthyroidism were told apart by a 13 V-J model. Blood held most thyroid clonotypes expanded above 0.001 frequency.

The sequence was collected from an adult woman with Graves' disease, either hyperthyroidism or ophthalmopathy (not recorded which). Sequenced sample: peripheral blood or thyroid tissue (not recorded which). V usage is TRBV20-1 and J usage is TRBJ2-7; a weak D match, TRBD2 (5 bases). In DNA form, the CDR3 reads TGCAGTGCTAGAGTTCCCGGGAATACCTACGAGCAGTACTTC. Translation gives CSARVPGNTYEQYF.